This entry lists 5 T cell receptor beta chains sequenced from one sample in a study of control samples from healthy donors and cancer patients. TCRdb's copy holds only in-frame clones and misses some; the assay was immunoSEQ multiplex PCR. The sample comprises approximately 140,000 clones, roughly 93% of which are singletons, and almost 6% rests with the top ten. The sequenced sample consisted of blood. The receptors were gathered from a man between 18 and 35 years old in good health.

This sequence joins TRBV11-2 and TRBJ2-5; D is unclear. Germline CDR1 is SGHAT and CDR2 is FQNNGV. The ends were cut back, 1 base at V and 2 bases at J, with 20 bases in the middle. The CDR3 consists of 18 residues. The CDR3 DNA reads TGTGCCAGCAGCTTAGTCTCGCCCAGCGAGGCTTGGCAAGAGACCCAGTACTTC. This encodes CASSLVSPSEAWQETQYF.

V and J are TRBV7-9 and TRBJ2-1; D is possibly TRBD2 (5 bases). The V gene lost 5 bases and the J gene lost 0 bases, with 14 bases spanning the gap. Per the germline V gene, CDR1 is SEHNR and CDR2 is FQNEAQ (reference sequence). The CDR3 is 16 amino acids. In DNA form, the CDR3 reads TGTGCCAGCAGCCCTAAAAGCGGAGCCTCCTACAATGAGCAGTTCTTC. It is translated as CASSPKSGASYNEQFF. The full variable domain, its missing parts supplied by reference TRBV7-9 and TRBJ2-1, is DTGVSQNPRHKITKRGQNVTFRCDPISEHNRLYWYRQTLGQGPEFLTYFQNEAQLEKSRLLSDRFSAERPKGSFSTLEIQRTEQGDSAMYLCASSPKSGASYNEQFFGPGTRLTVL.

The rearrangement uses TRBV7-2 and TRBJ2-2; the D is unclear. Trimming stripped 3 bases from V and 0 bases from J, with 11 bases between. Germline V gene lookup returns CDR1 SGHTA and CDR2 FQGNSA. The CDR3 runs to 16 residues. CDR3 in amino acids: CASSFGSSTNTGELFF. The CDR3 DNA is TGTGCCAGCAGCTTCGGCAGTTCCACGAACACCGGGGAGCTGTTTTTT. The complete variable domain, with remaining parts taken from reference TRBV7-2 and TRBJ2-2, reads GAGVSQSPSNKVTEKGKDVELRCDPISGHTALYWYRQSLGQGLEFLIYFQGNSAPDKSGLPSDRFSAERTGGSVSTLTIQRTQQEDSAVYLCASSFGSSTNTGELFFGEGSRLTVL.

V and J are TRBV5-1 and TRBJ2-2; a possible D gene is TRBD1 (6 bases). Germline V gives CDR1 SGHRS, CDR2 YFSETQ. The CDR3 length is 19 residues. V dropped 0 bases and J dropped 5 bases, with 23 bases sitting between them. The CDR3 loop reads CASSLAGVSGAFRTGELFF. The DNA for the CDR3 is TGCGCCAGCAGCTTGGCCGGAGTGTCAGGGGCTTTTAGGACCGGGGAGCTGTTTTTT.

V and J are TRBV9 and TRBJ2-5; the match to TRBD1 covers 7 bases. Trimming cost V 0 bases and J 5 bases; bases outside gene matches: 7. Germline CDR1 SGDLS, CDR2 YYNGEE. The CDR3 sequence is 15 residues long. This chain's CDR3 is CASSVGGQRGETQYF. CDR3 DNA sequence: TGTGCCAGCAGCGTAGGGGGACAGCGCGGGGAGACCCAGTACTTC.